The 8 T cell receptor beta chains in this list originate from one sample, sequenced in a study of beta chain features in type 1 diabetes. The whole isolated RNA underwent reverse transcription, so sequencing captured expressed TCRB transcripts. The method was immunoSEQ multiplex PCR; TCRdb's version includes in-frame clones alone and lacks a portion of them. Of fewer than 500,000 clones in the sample, about 14% are singletons; the top ten hold 0.03% to 0.04%. The sequencing sample was made of naive CD4+ T cells from blood. The receptor source for this set is a man aged 30 to 39 in good health.

This chain joins TRBV29-1 and TRBJ2-4; D unclear. Germline CDR1 reads SQVTM; CDR2 reads ANQGSEA. Trimming took 7 bases from V and 7 from J, leaving 14 bases between them. There are 12 residues in the CDR3. DNA for the CDR3: TGCAGCGGCGGACCCTCCGCCAACATTCAGTACTTC. This codes for CSGGPSANIQYF. The complete variable domain, with remaining parts taken from reference TRBV29-1 and TRBJ2-4, reads SAVISQKPSRDICQRGTSLTIQCQVDSQVTMMFWYRQQPGQSLTLIATANQGSEATYESGFVIDKFPISRPNLTFSTLTVSNMSPEDSSIYLCSGGPSANIQYFGAGTRLSVL.

This clone showed up just a few times. V usage is TRBV7-2 and J usage is TRBJ2-3; 14 nucleotides align to TRBD2. This CDR3 is built from 15 residues. Trimming at V came to 3 bases and at J to 4 bases, leaving 0 bases not matched to a gene. Germline-derived CDR1 and CDR2 are SGHTA and FQGNSA. The CDR3 bases are TGTGCCAGCAGCTTGACTAGCGGGAGGGCAGATACGCAGTATTTT. It specifies CASSLTSGRADTQYF. The full variable domain, completed using reference TRBV7-2 and TRBJ2-3, is GAGVSQSPSNKVTEKGKDVELRCDPISGHTALYWYRQSLGQGLEFLIYFQGNSAPDKSGLPSDRFSAERTGGSVSTLTIQRTQQEDSAVYLCASSLTSGRADTQYFGPGTRLTVL.

This clone was seen a handful of times. The rearrangement uses TRBV14 and TRBJ2-7; D is possibly TRBD1 or TRBD2 (5 bases each). Germline V gives CDR1 SGHDN, CDR2 FVKESK. There are 13 residues in the CDR3. V was shortened by 5 bases and J by 3 bases, with 11 bases between the two germline ends. CDR3 DNA sequence: TGTGCCAGCAGCTGGGACGGCTACTACGAGCAGTACTTC. Translation: CASSWDGYYEQYF.

The gene calls are TRBV18 and TRBJ2-3; no reliable D call. Germline loops: CDR1 KGHSH, CDR2 LQKENI. Trimming took off 3 bases at V and 4 bases at J, with 17 bases between the two ends. This CDR3 contains 16 residues. CDR3 sequence (DNA): TGTGCCAGCTCACCTCGTTTCTCGGGCCGGGCAGATACGCAGTATTTT. Its translation: CASSPRFSGRADTQYF.

The chain has TRBV7-9 and TRBJ1-2; D is undetermined. Looked up from germline, CDR1 is SEHNR and CDR2 is FQNEAQ (reference sequence). Trimming pared 2 bases from V and 5 bases from J, leaving 9 bases between. The CDR3 has 13 amino acids. The chain's CDR3 is CASSLRVGYGYTF. The DNA for the CDR3 is TGTGCCAGCAGCTTAAGGGTTGGGTATGGCTACACCTTC.

This clone was recorded a few times. The chain employs TRBV18 and TRBJ2-1; perhaps TRBD2 as D (6 bases). The germline V gene encodes CDR1 KGHSH and CDR2 LQKENI. This CDR3 is 16 amino acids long. Trimming pared 4 bases from V and 5 bases from J, leaving 18 bases between. This chain's CDR3 is CASSHAAGTYNNEQFF. The CDR3 DNA reads TGTGCCAGCTCACACGCAGCCGGGACTTATAACAATGAGCAGTTCTTC.

Only a few counts were recorded for this clone. The rearrangement joins TRBV19 to TRBJ2-3; D unresolved. Germline V gene data show CDR1 as LNHDA and CDR2 as SQIVND (reference sequence). The V end was cut by 1 base, the J end by 1 base, with 3 bases between. The length of the CDR3 is 13 residues. The CDR3 here is CASSIAGTDTQYF. CDR3 nucleotides: TGTGCCAGTAGTATAGCAGGCACAGATACGCAGTATTTT.

This rearrangement joins TRBV7-2 to TRBJ2-5, with TRBD2 identical over 9 bases. The CDR3 loop spans 15 amino acids. CDR1 is SGHTA and CDR2 is FQGNSA in the germline V gene. J was trimmed by 3 bases and V by 5 bases; bases with no gene match: 7. In DNA, the CDR3 is TGTGCCAGCAGCCCCCCTCGGACTAGCGAAGAGACCCAGTACTTC. Translating gives CASSPPRTSEETQYF.